The T cell receptor (beta chain) described here comes from a study of T cell responses to AZD1222 COVID-19 vaccine. The length of the CDR3 is 14 residues. In germline, CDR1 is LGHDT, CDR2 YNNKEL (reference sequence). Trimming removed 8 bases at V and 6 bases at J, with 16 bases between. Overall study findings and caveats: Only a handful of AZD1222 recipients tested seropositive at baseline. Spike-wide coverage was observed for vaccine-associated CD4 TCRs, with dominant responses at 160-218 and 743-854. Spike-specific TCR breadth and depth were elevated following two AZD1222 doses.

On this clone itself: Its antigen is undetermined.

TCRdb keeps only in-frame clones here, not all; method: immunoSEQ multiplex PCR. The data contain 250,000 or so clones, approximately 95% of them singletons. The sequence came from an adult in good health. V and J are TRBV3-1 (or the pseudogene TRBV3-2) and TRBJ1-4, with D unresolved. Sample: peripheral blood, taken on day 0 of AZD1222 vaccination. CDR3 nucleotide sequence: TGTGCCAGCCACCCGCCCCCAGGAGATGAAAAACTGTTTTTT. Its protein product is CASHPPPGDEKLFF.